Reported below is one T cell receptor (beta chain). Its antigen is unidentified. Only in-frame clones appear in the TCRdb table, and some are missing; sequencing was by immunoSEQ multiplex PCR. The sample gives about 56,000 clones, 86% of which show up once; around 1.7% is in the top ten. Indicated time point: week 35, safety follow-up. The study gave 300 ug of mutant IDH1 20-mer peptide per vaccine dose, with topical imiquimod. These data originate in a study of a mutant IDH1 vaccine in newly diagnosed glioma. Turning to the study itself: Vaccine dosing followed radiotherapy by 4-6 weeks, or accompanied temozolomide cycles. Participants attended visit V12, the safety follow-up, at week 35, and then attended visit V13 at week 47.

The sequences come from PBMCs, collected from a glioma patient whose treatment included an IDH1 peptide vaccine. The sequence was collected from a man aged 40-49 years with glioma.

This CDR3 reads CASSVQGGTEAFF. CDR3 nucleotides: TGCGCCAGCAGCGTCCAGGGGGGGACTGAAGCTTTCTTT. This rearrangement joins TRBV4-1 to TRBJ1-1; the match to TRBD1 covers 7 bases. The germline V gene encodes CDR1 MGHRA and CDR2 YSYEKL. CDR3 length equals 13 residues. The J segment lost 5 bases and the V segment lost 5 bases, leaving 5 bases of the junction unmatched.